A single sample is the source of the 22 T cell receptor beta chains below, sequenced in a study of blood T cell repertoires in COVID-19. The table came from immunoSEQ multiplex PCR; TCRdb's copy has only in-frame clones and leaves some out. Here the sample spans about 170,000 clones, 85% being singletons. Sample: peripheral blood. These TCRs come from a human donor with acute or convalescent COVID-19. The donor label of this sample is uncertain.

This clone showed up just once. The rearrangement joins TRBV19 to TRBJ1-3, with D possibly being TRBD1 (5 bases). V shed 7 bases and J shed 2 bases, with 12 bases lying between them. CDR1 and CDR2 from the germline V gene are LNHDA and SQIVND (reference sequence). This CDR3 region has 14 residues. The CDR3 coding sequence is TGTGCCAGTACCCTACGGACAACTGGAAACACCATATATTTT. Protein: CASTLRTTGNTIYF.

V gene TRBV7-2 combines with J gene TRBJ1-3; TRBD1 might be the D (6 bases). The V end lost 5 bases, the J end lost 8 bases, and 19 bases lay between the germline ends. The CDR3 runs 15 residues. Germline V gene data show CDR1 as SGHTA and CDR2 as FQGNSA. CDR3 DNA: TGTGCCAGCAGCCTCAGTGCGGGGGGGCGGGACACCATATATTTT. It is translated as CASSLSAGGRDTIYF.

The chain carries TRBV30 and TRBJ1-6; no firm D call. The CDR3 loop spans 13 amino acids. Germline V gene lookup returns CDR1 GTSNPN and CDR2 SVGIG (reference sequence). The V gene lost 0 bases and the J gene lost 8 bases, with 8 bases spanning the gap. The CDR3 DNA sequence: TGTGCCTGGAGTGTATTGCGGGATTCACCCCTCCACTTT. Protein product: CAWSVLRDSPLHF.

This clone was seen only once. The chain links TRBV7-2 to TRBJ2-7; 9 nucleotides agree with TRBD2. Germline CDR1 reads SGHTA; CDR2 reads FQGNSA. The CDR3 length is 16 residues. V was pared by 3 bases and J by 3 bases, with 9 bases of the junction left unmatched. The CDR3 is CASSLGGGGALYEQYF. In nucleotides, the CDR3 is TGTGCCAGCAGCTTGGGCGGCGGGGGGGCTCTCTACGAGCAGTACTTC.

The genes are TRBV19 and TRBJ1-3; 7 bases are a match to TRBD1. The CDR3 totals 14 residues. Germline V CDR1 and CDR2: LNHDA, SQIVND (reference sequence). Unmatched junction bases numbered 2, after V lost 5 bases and J lost 1 base. For the CDR3, the DNA is TGTGCCAGTAGTGTGACAGGGTCTGGAAACACCATATATTTT. Amino acids: CASSVTGSGNTIYF.

This rearrangement joins TRBV7-7 to TRBJ1-3; tentatively, D is TRBD1 (6 bases). The CDR3 spans 18 residues. The germline V and J ends were trimmed by 5 bases and 0 bases, with 20 bases remaining between them. Germline V gene sequence: CDR1 SSHAT, CDR2 FNYEAQ (reference sequence). Written as DNA, the CDR3 is TGTGCCAGCAGCCCCCTTACAGGGATAAGTAGCTCTGGAAACACCATATATTTT. This sequence encodes CASSPLTGISSSGNTIYF.

The chain has TRBV5-4 and TRBJ1-2; TRBD1 matches at 8 bases. Germline V CDR1 and CDR2: SGHNT, YYREEE (reference sequence). The ends lost 0 bases at V and 8 bases at J; junction bases unmatched: 6. This CDR3 region has 14 residues. CDR3 in amino acids: CASSLETGARGYTF. DNA of the CDR3: TGTGCCAGCAGCTTGGAGACAGGGGCCAGGGGCTACACCTTC.

The genes are TRBV6-5 and TRBJ1-2; TRBD1 might be the D (6 bases). The CDR3 spans 16 residues. CDR1 is MNHEY and CDR2 is SVGAGI in the germline V gene. V was pared by 2 bases and J by 8 bases, with 21 bases between. The CDR3 coding sequence is TGTGCCAGCAGTTACGAGTCGGGAGGGGGAAAAGGGGGCTACACCTTC. Protein: CASSYESGGGKGGYTF.

This chain links TRBV4-2 with TRBJ1-4; 8 bases line up with TRBD1. The trim removed 0 bases at V and 8 bases at J, leaving 8 bases unmatched. Germline V gene sequence: CDR1 LGHNA, CDR2 YNFKEQ. The CDR3 is made up of 16 amino acids. This CDR3 reads CASSQDTQGAREKLFF. The CDR3 DNA follows: TGTGCCAGCAGCCAAGATACCCAGGGGGCACGGGAAAAACTGTTTTTT.

This rearrangement joins TRBV27 to TRBJ1-1; unclear D gene. Trimming cost V 0 bases and J 1 base, with 9 bases left between them. The CDR3 is 15 amino acids. Germline V gene sequence: CDR1 MNHEY, CDR2 SMNVEV (reference sequence). The CDR3 DNA sequence: TGTGCCAGCAGTTTATCATCCGGCGGGAACACTGAAGCTTTCTTT. It specifies CASSLSSGGNTEAFF.

The chain employs TRBV12-3 or TRBV12-4 and TRBJ1-2, with D uncertain. Trimming pared 3 bases from V and 5 bases from J, leaving 10 bases between. The CDR3 is 13 amino acids. The CDR3 region has the DNA TGTGCCAGCAGTTTTATGAGGGATTATGGCTACACCTTC. It yields the protein CASSFMRDYGYTF.

This chain uses TRBV11-2 with TRBJ1-2, with no clear D. V dropped 5 bases and J dropped 4 bases, with 8 bases sitting between them. The germline gives CDR1 SGHAT, CDR2 FQNNGV. The CDR3 covers 12 residues. This chain's CDR3 is CASSATGYGYTF. The CDR3 DNA sequence: TGTGCCAGCAGCGCGACTGGCTATGGCTACACCTTC.

This chain connects TRBV7-8 to TRBJ2-1; 8 bases agree with TRBD2. After removal of 5 bases from V and 8 bases from J, the junction contained 17 bases not matched to a gene. The germline V gene encodes CDR1 SGHVS and CDR2 FQNEAQ. There are 17 residues in the CDR3. Here the CDR3 DNA reads TGTGCCAGCAGCCCTCTGGGCGCGCGGGGGGCCAGGGATGAGCAGTTCTTC. The encoded protein is CASSPLGARGARDEQFF.

The chain carries TRBV6-5 and TRBJ1-1; perhaps TRBD1 as D (5 bases). Germline assignment: CDR1 MNHEY and CDR2 SVGAGI. The germline V and J ends were trimmed by 6 bases and 4 bases, with 18 bases remaining between them. The CDR3 consists of 15 residues. CDR3 region: CASSPWGGVSTEAFF. The CDR3 coding sequence is TGTGCCAGCAGCCCGTGGGGGGGGGTAAGCACTGAAGCTTTCTTT.

A single count supports this clone. The J gene is TRBJ2-7, the V gene TRBV7-9; tentatively, D is TRBD1 (5 bases). The CDR3 is 15 residues long. V was cut by 5 bases and J by 6 bases, with 20 bases left in between. Germline V gene data show CDR1 as SEHNR and CDR2 as FQNEAQ (reference sequence). CDR3 protein: CASSQGVQGPLEQYF. Here the CDR3 DNA reads TGTGCCAGCAGCCAAGGCGTCCAGGGCCCCCTCGAGCAGTACTTC.

This chain joins TRBV5-1 and TRBJ1-4; 7 bases match TRBD1. Germline CDR1 reads SGHRS; CDR2 reads YFSETQ. The CDR3 runs to 15 residues. J gave up 7 bases and V 4 bases, and 10 bases lay outside the gene matches. As DNA, the CDR3 is TGCGCCAGCAGCCCCGGCGCAGGGGGGTCTGAAAAACTGTTTTTT. It is translated as CASSPGAGGSEKLFF.

This clone was picked up one time. The V gene is TRBV6-5, the J gene TRBJ1-2; D is unresolved. Germline V lookup: CDR1 MNHEY, CDR2 SVGAGI. V lost 0 bases, J lost 7 bases, and 9 bases lay in between. The CDR3 runs to 13 residues. For the CDR3, the DNA is TGTGCCAGCAGTTACTCTGGCGGCTCTGGCTACACCTTC. Translating it yields CASSYSGGSGYTF.

CDR3 bases: TGTGCCAGCAGTTACGAGGGTACGCCTGGAAACACCATATATTTT. It encodes CASSYEGTPGNTIYF. This chain connects TRBV6-5 to TRBJ1-3; D unresolved. Between the trimmed V and J ends, which lost 2 bases and 2 bases, there was a span of 10 bases. This CDR3 is 15 amino acids long. Germline CDR1 MNHEY, CDR2 SVGAGI.

This clone has only a few counts. This chain links TRBV28 with TRBJ1-3, with 8 nucleotides matching TRBD1. Germline V lookup: CDR1 MDHEN, CDR2 SYDVKM. This CDR3 spans 17 amino acids. Trimming at V came to 6 bases and at J to 1 base, leaving 11 bases not matched to a gene. CDR3 loop: CASSAIQNRGSGNTIYF. The CDR3 coding sequence is TGTGCCAGCAGCGCAATACAAAACAGGGGGTCTGGAAACACCATATATTTT. Full variable domain (remainder filled in from reference TRBV28 and TRBJ1-3): DVKVTQSSRYLVKRTGEKVFLECVQDMDHENMFWYRQDPGLGLRLIYFSYDVKMKEKGDIPEGYSVSREKKERFSLILESASTNQTSMYLCASSAIQNRGSGNTIYFGEGSWLTVV.

This chain links TRBV7-3 with TRBJ2-2; TRBD2 might be the D (7 bases). Germline V gene lookup returns CDR1 SGHTA and CDR2 FQGTGA. Trimming cost V 1 base and J 6 bases, with 18 bases left between them. The CDR3 totals 17 residues. This chain's CDR3 is CASSLNPGGGSAGELFF. Here the CDR3 DNA reads TGTGCCAGCAGCTTAAACCCGGGGGGCGGGTCGGCCGGGGAGCTGTTTTTT. Full variable domain (outside the CDR3, taken from reference TRBV7-3 and TRBJ2-2): GAGVSQTPSNKVTEKGKYVELRCDPISGHTALYWYRQSLGQGPEFLIYFQGTGAADDSGLPNDRFFAVRPEGSVSTLKIQRTERGDSAVYLCASSLNPGGGSAGELFFGEGSRLTVL.

The CDR3 loop is CASSIGLTALNEKLFF. CDR3 DNA sequence: TGTGCCAGTAGTATAGGATTGACAGCCCTTAATGAAAAACTGTTTTTT. V usage is TRBV19 and J usage is TRBJ1-4; D is perhaps TRBD1 (5 bases). V was shortened by 1 base and J by 4 bases, with 13 bases between the two germline ends. The length of the CDR3 is 16 residues. CDR1 and CDR2 (germline): LNHDA, SQIVND (reference sequence).

The V call is TRBV5-1, the J call TRBJ1-2; D perhaps matches TRBD1 (5 bases). Germline assignment: CDR1 SGHRS and CDR2 YFSETQ. CDR3 length: 13 amino acids. The ends were cut back, 1 base at V and 3 bases at J, with 7 bases in the middle. The CDR3 protein is CASSLSGDYGYTF. Written as DNA, the CDR3 is TGCGCCAGCAGCTTGTCGGGGGACTATGGCTACACCTTC.